A single sample is the source of the 13 T cell receptor beta chains below, sequenced in a study of T-cell memory formation after mild COVID-19. Using its own MiXCR run on the 5' RACE reads, TCRdb lists one record per CDR3 protein. The data show under 110,000 distinct CDR3 sequences, roughly 12% seen once. Sequenced sample: PBMCs or a T cell subset sorted from them (not recorded which). These receptor sequences come from an adult woman who had mild COVID-19 (a few samples of this study predate the infection). Cell type and time point are not known.

This clonotype was picked up a small number of times. The rearrangement joins TRBV5-1 to TRBJ1-1, with 12 bases matching TRBD1. Germline V lookup: CDR1 SGHRS, CDR2 YFSETQ. J was trimmed by 5 bases and V by 4 bases; bases with no gene match: 6. This CDR3 is built from 15 residues. For the CDR3, the DNA is TGCGCCAGCAGCGCGGGACAGGGGGCGGGAACTGAAGCTTTCTTT. Translation gives CASSAGQGAGTEAFF.

This clonotype was seen a handful of times. The V call is TRBV7-9, the J call TRBJ1-3, with TRBD1 identical over 8 bases. This CDR3 has 15 residues. CDR1 is SEHNR and CDR2 is FQNEAQ in the germline V gene (reference sequence). V was pared by 10 bases and J by 0 bases, with 8 bases of the junction left unmatched. CDR3 loop: CAIPDRDNSGNTIYF. The DNA of the CDR3 is TGTGCCATACCGGACAGGGACAACTCTGGAAACACCATATATTTT.

The chain has TRBV12-3 or TRBV12-4 and TRBJ2-3, with 10 bases fitting TRBD2. V lost 6 bases, J lost 4 bases, and 10 bases stayed unmatched. This CDR3 region has 16 residues. CDR3: CASSREAGGRSDTQYF. The CDR3 region has the DNA TGTGCCAGCAGCAGAGAAGCGGGGGGGCGTTCAGATACGCAGTATTTT.

On this clonotype itself: A read error may explain this, as a much larger clone is one base away. CDR3 in DNA: TGCGCCAGCAGCCAAGACAGGTGGAGTAATGAGCAGTTCTTC. Encoded protein: CASSQDRWSNEQFF. The rearrangement links TRBV4-3 to TRBJ2-1; D is undetermined. Between the trimmed V and J ends, which lost 0 bases and 7 bases, there was a span of 10 bases. Germline CDR1 LGHNA, CDR2 YSLEER. The CDR3 has 14 residues.

At least ten counts were recorded for this clonotype. The chain uses TRBV29-1 and TRBJ2-7; D may be TRBD1 (5 bases). Germline-derived CDR1 and CDR2 are SQVTM and ANQGSEA. Trimming took 7 bases from V and 3 from J, leaving 16 bases between them. The CDR3 contains 13 residues. The CDR3 reads CSGVEKGNYEQYF. CDR3 sequence (DNA): TGCAGCGGAGTAGAGAAGGGGAACTACGAGCAGTACTTC.

This clonotype was counted between two and nine times. This sequence joins TRBV4-1 and TRBJ2-2; D may correspond to TRBD1 or TRBD2 (5 bases each). Germline-derived CDR1 and CDR2 are MGHRA and YSYEKL. V shed 1 base and J shed 4 bases, with 13 bases lying between them. This CDR3 is 16 amino acids long. The CDR3 DNA reads as TGCGCCAGCAGCCAAGTAGAAGTGAGGGGCACCGGGGAGCTGTTTTTT. It codes for CASSQVEVRGTGELFF.

The chain has TRBV12-3 or TRBV12-4 and TRBJ2-1; a weak D match, TRBD2 (6 bases). Trimming took 0 bases from V and 10 from J, leaving 13 bases between them. The CDR3 totals 14 residues. This chain's CDR3 is CASSLALEGREQFF. In nucleotides, the CDR3 is TGTGCCAGCAGTTTAGCCCTGGAGGGGAGGGAGCAGTTCTTC.

The V gene is TRBV6-2 or TRBV6-3, the J gene TRBJ2-1; the match to TRBD2 covers 7 bases. CDR3 length: 15 residues. The trim removed 6 bases at V and 5 bases at J, leaving 10 bases unmatched. Germline lookup yields CDR1 MNHEY and CDR2 SVGEGT. The CDR3 loop is CASSIRLAVDNEQFF. The CDR3 coding sequence is TGTGCCAGCAGCATCCGACTAGCTGTTGACAATGAGCAGTTCTTC.

This clonotype was counted only a few times. The chain uses TRBV10-3 and TRBJ1-1, with a tentative D call TRBD1 (5 bases). This CDR3 has 14 amino acids. V was pared by 0 bases and J by 8 bases, with 13 bases between. Germline values: CDR1 ENHRY, CDR2 SYGVKD. CDR3 sequence (DNA): TGTGCCATCAGTGAGTCGGGGCTGACAACCGAAGCTTTCTTT. Translation gives CAISESGLTTEAFF.

This clonotype was picked up many times. The V gene is TRBV29-1, the J gene TRBJ2-1; D remains unclear. CDR1 and CDR2 from the germline V gene are SQVTM and ANQGSEA. This CDR3 contains 9 residues. CDR3 loop: CREYGEQFF. Here the CDR3 DNA reads TGCAGAGAGTACGGTGAGCAGTTCTTC.

V gene TRBV5-6 combines with J gene TRBJ2-3; the D gene is possibly TRBD2 (5 bases). CDR3 size: 14 residues. The germline gives CDR1 SGHDT, CDR2 YYEEEE. V was shortened by 4 bases and J by 1 base, with 10 bases between the two germline ends. CDR3 loop: CASSPFGGTDTQYF. As DNA, the CDR3 is TGTGCCAGCAGCCCCTTCGGGGGCACAGATACGCAGTATTTT.

Only a few counts were recorded for this clonotype. The chain has TRBV15 and TRBJ1-2, with no clear D. V was pared by 8 bases and J by 5 bases, with 6 bases between. The CDR3 covers 10 residues. In germline, CDR1 is LNHNV, CDR2 YYDKDF (reference sequence). The CDR3 protein is CATFNYGYTF. The DNA for the CDR3 is TGTGCCACCTTTAATTATGGCTACACCTTC.

This clonotype was found a few times. V usage is TRBV5-1 and J usage is TRBJ1-2; D is possibly TRBD1 (5 bases). This CDR3 comprises 14 residues. Germline CDR1 reads SGHRS; CDR2 reads YFSETQ. V gave up 0 bases and J gave up 3 bases, with 9 bases separating them. The CDR3 sequence is CASSLGEGHYGYTF. The CDR3 bases are TGCGCCAGCAGCTTGGGAGAGGGGCACTATGGCTACACCTTC.